This T cell receptor (beta chain) was captured by sequencing in a study of blood T cell repertoires in COVID-19. Study-wide context: Samples came from the United States, Italy and Spain, spanning acute and convalescent COVID-19. In each case, the material was cDNA or gDNA derived from T cells, B-cell-depleted T cells, or PBMCs.

Authors' analysis steps: By means of reference gene primer amplification, nucleated cell counts were estimated. TCRdb keeps only in-frame clones here, not all; method: immunoSEQ multiplex PCR. The V and J calls and clone size are taken from that table; D and trimming were inferred from the DNA. The sample has approximately 190,000 clones, 70% to 90% seen once. The CDR3 length is 15 residues. Trimming took 9 bases from V and 3 from J; bases not matched to a gene: 13. Looked up from germline, CDR1 is LNHDA and CDR2 is SQIVND (reference sequence). Sequencing input: peripheral blood. J is TRBJ1-1 and V is TRBV19, with TRBD1 matching 7 bases. The receptor was derived from a man between 60 and 75 years old with active or convalescent COVID-19. This chain's CDR3 is CASRARGGTHTEAFF. The CDR3 bases are TGTGCCAGCCGAGCCAGAGGGGGCACCCACACTGAAGCTTTCTTT.